This TCR beta chain emerged from a study of T-cell memory formation after mild COVID-19. Study results and caveats: Some SARS-CoV-2-responding clones were already detected in memory before infection. CM and EM subsets held most contracting CD4+ clones; EMRA held CD8+ ones. From day 15 to 85, contracting clones were balanced between CD4 and CD8, whereas later expanders leaned toward CD4+.

As for this clonotype: Its antigen is as yet unknown.

Germline V CDR1 and CDR2: MNHEY, SVGAGI. The junction had 0 bases not matched to a gene; V was cut back by 1 base and J by 5 bases. This CDR3 spans 14 amino acids. TCRdb re-analysed the 5' RACE reads in MiXCR, keeping a single row per CDR3 protein. Among 110,000 to 150,000 distinct CDR3 sequences listed, less than 25% were seen once. The V and J genes are TRBV6-5 and TRBJ2-2; the match to TRBD1 covers 8 bases. This receptor was taken from an adult woman who had mild COVID-19 (a few samples of this study predate the infection). Cell type and time point are not known. Sequencing used PBMCs or a T cell subset sorted from them (not recorded which). The CDR3 sequence: CASSYWTGTGELFF. As DNA, the CDR3 is TGTGCCAGCAGTTACTGGACAGGGACCGGGGAGCTGTTTTTT.